The text below deals with one T cell receptor (beta chain). Antigen unknown. These data are taken from a study of shared clonotypes between healthy human individuals. Donors were healthy HIV-negative adults without recently reported acute infections or vaccinations. Without sorting, samples used about 90 million PBMCs for genomic DNA. Assay: immunoSEQ multiplex PCR; the TCRdb copy retains only in-frame clones and omits some. The sample contains about 470,000 clones, around 79% of which appear only once. Study-wide points: Among donors, sharing of clonotypes was expected to be affected by sequencing depth. Only blood samples were collected, and tissue repertoires likely differ.

Sequencing used PBMCs. This clonotype was obtained from a woman between 35 and 50 years old in good health. Some clones in this sample may be carry-over from other donors' samples.

DNA for the CDR3: TGTGCCAGCAGTTTTCCTCAGGAGAACTATGGCTACACCTTC. Protein: CASSFPQENYGYTF. The genes are TRBV28 and TRBJ1-2, with D unclear. Trimming stripped 3 bases from V and 2 bases from J, with 10 bases between. Germline lookup yields CDR1 MDHEN and CDR2 SYDVKM. This CDR3 spans 14 amino acids.